Listed below are T cell receptor beta chains from one sample, sequenced in a study of CD8 T cells in ankylosing spondylitis. TCRdb fed the 5' RACE reads into MiXCR, producing one record per CDR3 protein. The table records 200,000 to 250,000 distinct CDR3 sequences, about 11% of them present only once. The sample was blood, either unsorted or a sorted T cell fraction (not recorded which). The receptors were gathered from a male donor with ankylosing spondylitis or in good health (not recorded which). The CDR3 runs from the conserved cysteine through the conserved F or W. The D gene is left open where the match is weak. Some rows have no size entry. The others give once, few or many, or a class for an expanded clone.

clone size,J gene,D gene,V gene,CDR3 DNA,CDR3 protein
many,TRBJ2-2,NA,TRBV25-1,TGTGCCAGCAGCGAAGGGCAGACGCTTTACACCGGGGAGCTGTTTTTT,CASSEGQTLYTGELFF
many,TRBJ2-3,NA,TRBV20-1,TGCAGTAAGAGGGGGAGGGCCACCTACACAGATACGCAGTATTTT,CSKRGRATYTDTQYF
NA,TRBJ1-5,NA,TRBV12-3/TRBV12-4,TGTGCCAGCAGCAAAGCGGAGGGGTATCAGCCCCAGCATTTT,CASSKAEGYQPQHF
NA,TRBJ2-3,TRBD1,TRBV29-1,TGCAGCGTTCGACAGGGGACAGATACGCAGTATTTT,CSVRQGTDTQYF
few,TRBJ2-6,NA,TRBV7-2,TGTGCCAGCAGCCGAGCGTACAACTCTGGGGCCAACGTCCTGACTTTC,CASSRAYNSGANVLTF
many,TRBJ2-2,NA,TRBV5-6,TGTGCCAGCAGCTTGACCCGGGCCGCCGGGGAGCTGTTTTTT,CASSLTRAAGELFF
many,TRBJ2-5,NA,TRBV9,TGTGCCAGCAGCGTACAGGCCAGGTCTTTCCAAGAGACCCAGTACTTC,CASSVQARSFQETQYF
few,TRBJ2-1,NA,TRBV12-3/TRBV12-4,TGTGCCAGCAGTTTAGTGGGCAGGCAGAGGGTGTGGGAGCAGTTCTTC,CASSLVGRQRVWEQFF
NA,TRBJ1-1,NA,TRBV29-1,TGCAGCGTTGAATACAGAGCGATTAACACTGAAGCTTTCTTT,CSVEYRAINTEAFF
NA,TRBJ2-7,NA,TRBV7-7,TGTGCCAGCAGCCCCTGGGGGGGGGGCCCGAGAATCCCGGACTACGAGCAGTACTTC,CASSPWGGGPRIPDYEQYF
few,TRBJ2-3,TRBD2,TRBV5-4,TGTGCCAGCAGCTTCGGGACTACGCCCAATACGCAGTATTTT,CASSFGTTPNTQYF
NA,TRBJ1-1,TRBD1,TRBV3-1,TGTGCCAGCATCCAAGACCGGGACAGGGGTAGAAGCACTGAAGCTTTCTTT,CASIQDRDRGRSTEAFF
many,TRBJ1-5,NA,TRBV29-1,TGCAGCGTTGACACGGGCAATCAGCCCCAGCATTTT,CSVDTGNQPQHF
many,TRBJ2-1,NA,TRBV10-3,TGTGCCATCCAGACTAAGCCAGGGGGGGGTGAGCAGTTCTTC,CAIQTKPGGGEQFF
NA,TRBJ2-2,NA,TRBV12-3/TRBV12-4,TGTGCCAGCAGTCTCCAGACAGGAAACACCGGGGAGCTGTTTTTT,CASSLQTGNTGELFF
few,TRBJ2-3,NA,TRBV7-8,TGTGCCAGCAGCTTATGGCGCGAGGGACCCGGGGCAGATACGCAGTATTTT,CASSLWREGPGADTQYF
few,TRBJ2-7,NA,TRBV5-1,TGCGCCAGCAGAAAATTTAACGAGTTCGACGAGCAGTACTTC,CASRKFNEFDEQYF
many,TRBJ2-7,NA,TRBV20-1,TGCAGTGCTAGGCGGACAGACGTTGGCTCCTACGAGCAGTACTTC,CSARRTDVGSYEQYF
many,TRBJ2-1,TRBD2,TRBV29-1,TGCAGCGTTGAATCCGGGACTAGCGGGTACGAGCAGTTCTTC,CSVESGTSGYEQFF
NA,TRBJ2-2,TRBD1,TRBV28,TGTGCCATCCAGGACAGGGGGCGCGGGGAGCTGTTTTTT,CAIQDRGRGELFF